This T cell receptor (beta chain) derives from a study of CD8 T cells in Susac syndrome. RNA, at about 0.45 to 1 ug, was reverse transcribed with random hexamers. By means of immunoSEQ multiplex PCR, TCR beta CDR3 spanning 54 Vbeta and 13 Jbeta underwent amplification. TCRdb re-analysed the immunoSEQ multiplex PCR reads in MiXCR, keeping a single row per CDR3 protein. Among roughly 220,000 distinct CDR3 sequences listed, approximately 94% were seen once. Germline V gene lookup returns CDR1 GTSNPN and CDR2 SVGIG (reference sequence). The CDR3 spans 13 residues. Trimming pared 5 bases from V and 4 bases from J, leaving 11 bases between.

This receptor was obtained from a human donor with Susac syndrome. Sample: CD4+ T cells from PBMCs. The chain uses TRBV30 and TRBJ2-2; D is perhaps TRBD2 (5 bases). CDR3 DNA: TGTGCCTGGCGTAGGGAGTCCACCGGGGAGCTGTTTTTT. Translation: CAWRRESTGELFF.